This TCR beta chain stems from a study of CD8+ T cells in alopecia areata. Across the whole study: Treated patients were given oral tofacitinib, which was dosed at 5 to 10 mg twice daily. Overall study results and limits: Tofacitinib delivered significant drops in scalp clonality and in expanded CD8+ clones among the top 100. Many expanded lesional clones persisted in scalp and blood during tofacitinib.

Treatment specified: oral pan-JAK inhibitor, 5-10 mg twice daily. V lost 0 bases to trimming and J lost 5 bases; unmatched junction nucleotides: 5. Per the germline V gene, CDR1 is LNHNV and CDR2 is YYDKDF (reference sequence). There are 15 residues in the CDR3. As to this clone: Its antigen remains unknown.

Investigators isolated RNA and reverse transcribed it into cDNA to act as the sequencing template. TCRdb's copy holds only in-frame clones and misses some; the assay was immunoSEQ multiplex PCR. The sample contains about 250,000 clones, over 45% of which appear only once. V and J are TRBV15 and TRBJ2-5; TRBD1 aligns across 8 bases. The TCR comes from a human donor with alopecia areata. The source material was CD4+ T cells sorted from blood, sampled at approximately week 51, from a patient treated with tofacitinib. CDR3 nucleotides: TGTGCCACCAGCAGAGATGGCCAGGGGGCCGAGACCCAGTACTTC. Encoded protein: CATSRDGQGAETQYF.